The sample holds a few counts of the clone carrying this TCR beta chain. The data belong to a study of tumor-infiltrating lymphocytes in localized non-small cell lung cancer. Sequencing was performed with immunoSEQ multiplex PCR; in TCRdb, only in-frame clones are kept and a portion is missing. The table lists over 9,500 clones, roughly 85% of them singletons. CDR3 length: 15 residues. CDR1 and CDR2 from the germline V gene are LNHDA and SQIVND (reference sequence). V was pared by 0 bases and J by 4 bases, with 13 bases between. The chain employs TRBV19 and TRBJ2-7; no clear D gene. The sequenced sample was uninvolved lung tissue not adjacent to the tumor. The receptor comes from a human donor with non-small cell lung cancer. The CDR3 region has the DNA TGTGCCAGTAGTATAGATCTCGCAGTTGGTTACGAGCAGTACTTC. Protein: CASSIDLAVGYEQYF.